The 21 T cell receptor beta chains below come from one sample, sequenced in a study of beta chain features in type 1 diabetes. The investigators reverse transcribed all of the isolated RNA, so they sequenced expressed TCRB transcripts. TCRdb keeps only in-frame clones here, not all; method: immunoSEQ multiplex PCR. The table has fewer than 400,000 clones, 7.5% to 9% seen once. Sequences were obtained from central memory CD4+ T cells from blood. All receptors derive from a woman younger than 35 in good health.

This chain uses TRBV28 with TRBJ1-2, with TRBD1 matching over 8 bases. Per the germline V gene, CDR1 is MDHEN and CDR2 is SYDVKM. V gave up 3 bases and J gave up 1 base; unmatched junction bases: 7. CDR3 length: 16 amino acids. CDR3 sequence: CASSFPGGRVNYGYTF. The CDR3 DNA is TGTGCCAGCAGTTTTCCAGGGGGCAGGGTTAACTATGGCTACACCTTC.

This clone was picked up one time. This chain joins TRBV27 and TRBJ1-2; no clear D gene. V lost 0 bases and J 5 bases, leaving 7 bases between the germline ends. CDR1 and CDR2 (germline): MNHEY, SMNVEV (reference sequence). The CDR3 is 13 amino acids. Here the CDR3 DNA reads TGTGCCAGCAGTTTATCGAGCTTGTATGGCTACACCTTC. Translated, it gives CASSLSSLYGYTF.

This clone was seen a few times. The V gene is TRBV5-6, the J gene TRBJ2-5; D gene uncertain. There are 12 residues in the CDR3. V lost 1 base, J lost 5 bases, and 6 bases lay in between. Germline CDR1 SGHDT, CDR2 YYEEEE. The CDR3 loop reads CASSLILETQYF. CDR3 nucleotide sequence: TGTGCCAGCAGCTTGATTTTGGAGACCCAGTACTTC.

This clone has a single count. The CDR3 bases are TGTGCCAGCTCACCAGTAGGGATTGGCAATCAGCCCCAGCATTTT. Translating it yields CASSPVGIGNQPQHF. J is TRBJ1-5 and V is TRBV18; D remains unclear. Germline V lookup: CDR1 KGHSH, CDR2 LQKENI. This CDR3 has 15 amino acids. The germline V and J ends were trimmed by 2 bases and 2 bases, with 10 bases remaining between them.

This clone was counted a few times. One base away lies a much larger clone, so this may be a sequencing read error. The CDR3, as DNA: TGTGCCAGCAGTTATAGCACAGATACGCAGTATTTT. It yields the protein CASSYSTDTQYF. This chain connects TRBV2 to TRBJ2-3; D gene uncertain. This CDR3 is built from 12 residues. Trimming removed 5 bases from V and 0 bases from J, with 3 bases in between. CDR1 and CDR2 from the germline V gene are SNHLY and FYNNEI.

For this clone: The same CDR3 arises from other DNA sequences in this sample as well. The chain is built from TRBV5-6 and TRBJ2-5; D uncertain. The CDR3 has 11 residues. CDR1 SGHDT and CDR2 YYEEEE come from the germline V gene. V lost 1 base, J lost 5 bases, and 3 bases lay in between. The CDR3 sequence: CASSLLETQYF. The DNA for the CDR3 is TGTGCCAGCAGCTTGTTGGAGACCCAGTACTTC.

Only a few counts were recorded for this clone. This chain uses TRBV6-6 with TRBJ1-4; D is ambiguous. The germline CDR1 and CDR2 sequences are MNHNY and SVGAGI (reference sequence). The germline V and J ends were trimmed by 6 bases and 8 bases, with 7 bases remaining between them. The CDR3 runs 11 residues. The CDR3 coding sequence is TGTGCCAGCAGCCAACCCGAAAAACTGTTTTTT. Amino acids: CASSQPEKLFF.

A word on this clone: In the same sample, other DNA sequences code for this CDR3. V gene TRBV15 combines with J gene TRBJ2-3, with D perhaps TRBD1 or TRBD2 (5 bases each). V lost 5 bases to trimming and J lost 10 bases, with 16 bases between them. The germline CDR1 and CDR2 sequences are LNHNV and YYDKDF (reference sequence). The CDR3 runs to 13 residues. CDR3 DNA sequence: TGTGCCACCAGCGGGGGTCCGGGGCAGGCGCAGTATTTT. Protein product: CATSGGPGQAQYF.

This clone was detected a few times. This sequence joins TRBV13 and TRBJ2-1, with 8 bases lining up with TRBD2. The trim removed 5 bases at V and 5 bases at J, leaving 8 bases unmatched. This CDR3 spans 15 amino acids. Germline values: CDR1 PRHDT, CDR2 FYEKMQ (reference sequence). CDR3: CASSIKREWDNEQFF. The CDR3 DNA is TGTGCCAGCAGCATAAAGCGGGAGTGGGACAATGAGCAGTTCTTC.

This clone was observed a few times. This same CDR3 is encoded by further DNA sequences in the sample. J is TRBJ2-2 and V is TRBV5-1; D is uncertain. Per the germline V gene, CDR1 is SGHRS and CDR2 is YFSETQ. The V end was cut by 0 bases, the J end by 1 base, with 4 bases between. The CDR3 totals 14 residues. In nucleotides, the CDR3 is TGCGCCAGCAGCTTGGTTGGGAACACCGGGGAGCTGTTTTTT. Its protein product is CASSLVGNTGELFF.

This clone has just a few counts. This chain uses TRBV5-5 with TRBJ2-7; D perhaps matches TRBD2 (5 bases). Germline CDR1 is SGHKS and CDR2 is YYEKEE (reference sequence). CDR3 size: 12 residues. V was trimmed by 0 bases and J by 4 bases, leaving 5 bases between them. The CDR3 sequence is CASSLGGYEQYF. CDR3 DNA: TGTGCCAGCAGCTTGGGCGGGTACGAGCAGTACTTC.

This clone was counted a few times. CDR3 DNA sequence: TGTGCCAGCAGCCGTAGACTAGCGGGAGCCGCGGATGAGCAGTTCTTC. Encoded protein: CASSRRLAGAADEQFF. The rearrangement links TRBV7-2 to TRBJ2-1, with TRBD2 matching over 12 bases. This CDR3 is built from 16 residues. CDR1 is SGHTA, CDR2 FQGNSA, per germline. The ends lost 5 bases at V and 8 bases at J; junction bases unmatched: 10.

This clone appeared many times. The rearrangement joins TRBV13 to TRBJ2-2; tentative D call: TRBD2 (5 bases). Germline V gene lookup returns CDR1 PRHDT and CDR2 FYEKMQ (reference sequence). The germline V and J ends were trimmed by 4 bases and 0 bases, with 15 bases remaining between them. CDR3 length: 17 residues. The CDR3 nucleotides are TGTGCCAGCAGCTCCTCCCGTGGGCGGGCGAACACCGGGGAGCTGTTTTTT. This codes for CASSSSRGRANTGELFF.

The sample holds a few counts of this clone. The rearrangement links TRBV6-6 to TRBJ2-1; no clear D. This CDR3 contains 12 residues. The V end lost 1 base, the J end lost 10 bases, and 8 bases lay between the germline ends. Looked up from germline, CDR1 is MNHNY and CDR2 is SVGAGI (reference sequence). CDR3 amino acids: CASSYLNREQFF. DNA of the CDR3: TGTGCCAGCAGTTACTTAAACCGGGAGCAGTTCTTC.

The chain recombines TRBV5-4 with TRBJ2-5, with 8 bases fitting TRBD1. The CDR3 consists of 15 residues. Losses at the gene ends were 0 bases for V and 4 bases for J; bases not matched to a gene: 5. Germline V gene lookup returns CDR1 SGHNT and CDR2 YYREEE (reference sequence). CDR3 amino acids: CASSLDGDRLETQYF. CDR3 DNA: TGTGCCAGCAGCTTGGATGGGGACAGGTTAGAGACCCAGTACTTC.

This clone was picked up a small number of times. The chain is built from TRBV2 and TRBJ2-1; 8 bases are a match to TRBD1. This CDR3 contains 13 residues. The junction had 4 bases not matched to a gene; V was cut back by 7 bases and J by 5 bases. Germline V gene sequence: CDR1 SNHLY, CDR2 FYNNEI. The CDR3 protein is CASTRDRNNEQFF. The CDR3 DNA reads TGTGCCAGCACCCGGGACAGGAACAATGAGCAGTTCTTC.

This clone was seen only once. The CDR3 reads CASRPFAGGNYEQYF. For the CDR3, the DNA is TGCGCCAGCAGACCCTTTGCGGGAGGGAACTACGAGCAGTACTTC. J is TRBJ2-7 and V is TRBV5-1, with 9 nucleotides matching TRBD2. Germline V lookup: CDR1 SGHRS, CDR2 YFSETQ. V was clipped by 5 bases and J by 3 bases; unmatched bases: 9. The CDR3 has 15 amino acids.

The chain is built from TRBV7-2 and TRBJ1-4; maybe TRBD1 (6 bases). V gave up 4 bases and J gave up 3 bases, with 18 bases separating them. The CDR3 consists of 17 residues. Germline CDR1 SGHTA, CDR2 FQGNSA. In nucleotides, the CDR3 is TGTGCCAGCAGCTCTGTACGCCACAGGGACCCTAATGAAAAACTGTTTTTT. The encoded protein is CASSSVRHRDPNEKLFF.

The chain joins TRBV10-3 to TRBJ2-5, with a weak D call TRBD1 (5 bases). Trimming left V 2 bases short and J 2 bases short, with 12 bases between. The CDR3 has 15 residues. The V gene's germline CDR1 is ENHRY and CDR2 SYGVKD. In nucleotides, the CDR3 is TGTGCCATCAGTGAGAACAGGATCTCGCAAGAGACCCAGTACTTC. This sequence encodes CAISENRISQETQYF.

This clone occurred many times. The genes are TRBV28 and TRBJ2-5; D is perhaps TRBD1 (6 bases). The V gene's germline CDR1 is MDHEN and CDR2 SYDVKM. V was cut by 7 bases and J by 1 base, with 19 bases left in between. CDR3 length equals 16 residues. CDR3 bases: TGTGCCAGCAACCCCGGTGGGCTACAGGGCCAAGAGACCCAGTACTTC. Translation: CASNPGGLQGQETQYF.

This clone was recorded a few times. This chain connects TRBV6-5 to TRBJ2-7, with no clear D. Per the germline V gene, CDR1 is MNHEY and CDR2 is SVGAGI. Trimming removed 2 bases at V and 4 bases at J, with 9 bases between. The CDR3 loop spans 13 amino acids. The CDR3 sequence: CASSYVLVYEQYF. The CDR3 coding sequence is TGTGCCAGCAGTTACGTATTGGTGTACGAGCAGTACTTC.